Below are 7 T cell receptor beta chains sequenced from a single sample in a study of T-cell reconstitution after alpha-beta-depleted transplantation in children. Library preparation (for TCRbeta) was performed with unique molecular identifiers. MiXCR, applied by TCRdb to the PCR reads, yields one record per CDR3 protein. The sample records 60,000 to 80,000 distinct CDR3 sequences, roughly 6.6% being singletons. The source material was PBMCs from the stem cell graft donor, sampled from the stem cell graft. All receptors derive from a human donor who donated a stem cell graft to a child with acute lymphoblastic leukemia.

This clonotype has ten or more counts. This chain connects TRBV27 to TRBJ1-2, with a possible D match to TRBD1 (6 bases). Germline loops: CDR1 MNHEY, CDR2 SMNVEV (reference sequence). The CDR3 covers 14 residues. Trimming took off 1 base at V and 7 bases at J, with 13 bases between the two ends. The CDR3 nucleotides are TGTGCCAGCAGTTTATTTCCGGGGGCTCCTGGCTACACCTTC. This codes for CASSLFPGAPGYTF.

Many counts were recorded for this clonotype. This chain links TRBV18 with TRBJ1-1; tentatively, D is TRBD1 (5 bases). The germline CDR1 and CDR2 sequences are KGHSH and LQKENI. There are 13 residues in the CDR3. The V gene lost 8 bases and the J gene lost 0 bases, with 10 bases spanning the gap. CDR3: CASGGGLNTEAFF. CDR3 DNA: TGTGCCAGCGGCGGGGGTTTGAACACTGAAGCTTTCTTT. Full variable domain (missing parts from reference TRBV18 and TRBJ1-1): NAGVMQNPRHLVRRRGQEARLRCSPMKGHSHVYWYRQLPEEGLKFMVYLQKENIIDESGMPKERFSAEFPKEGPSILRIQQVVRGDSAAYFCASGGGLNTEAFFGQGTRLTVV.

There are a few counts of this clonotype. CDR3 coding DNA: TGTGCCAGCTCACCACCCCAGGGTTGGGGGGACAATGAGCAGTTCTTC. Encoded protein: CASSPPQGWGDNEQFF. The V call is TRBV18, the J call TRBJ2-1, with D maybe TRBD2 (6 bases). The V end lost 0 bases, the J end lost 5 bases, and 14 bases lay between the germline ends. The CDR3 contains 16 residues. Germline V gene sequence: CDR1 KGHSH, CDR2 LQKENI.

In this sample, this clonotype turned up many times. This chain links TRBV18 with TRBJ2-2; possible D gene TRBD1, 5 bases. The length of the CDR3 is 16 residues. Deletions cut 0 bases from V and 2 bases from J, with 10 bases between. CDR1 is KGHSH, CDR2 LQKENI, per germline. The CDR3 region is CASSPPIGVNTGELFF. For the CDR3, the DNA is TGTGCCAGCTCACCACCTATAGGGGTCAACACCGGGGAGCTGTTTTTT.

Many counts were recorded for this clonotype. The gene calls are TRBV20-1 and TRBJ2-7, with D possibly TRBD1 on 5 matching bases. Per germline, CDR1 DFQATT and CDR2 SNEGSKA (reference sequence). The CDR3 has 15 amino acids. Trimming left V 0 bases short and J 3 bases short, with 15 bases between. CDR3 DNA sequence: TGCAGTGCTAGAGATGAGGCAGGGCTTCTCTACGAGCAGTACTTC. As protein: CSARDEAGLLYEQYF.

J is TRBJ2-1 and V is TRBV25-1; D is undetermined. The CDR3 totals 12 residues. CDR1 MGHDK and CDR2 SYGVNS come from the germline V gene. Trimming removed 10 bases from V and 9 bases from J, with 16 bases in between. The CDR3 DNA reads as TGTGCCACCCAGAGAATTGATGGTGAGCAGTTCTTC. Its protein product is CATQRIDGEQFF.

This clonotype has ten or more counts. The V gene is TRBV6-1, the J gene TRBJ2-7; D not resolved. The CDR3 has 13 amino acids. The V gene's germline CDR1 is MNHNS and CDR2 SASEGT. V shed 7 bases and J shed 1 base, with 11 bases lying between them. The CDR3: CASTYGVSYEQYF. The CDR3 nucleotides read TGTGCCAGCACCTACGGTGTTTCCTACGAGCAGTACTTC.